This T cell receptor beta chain was obtained from a study of CXCR3-negative and CXCR3-positive naive CD8 T cells. The CDR3 length is 15 residues. Germline V CDR1 and CDR2: SEHNR, FQNEAQ (reference sequence). Via 5' RACE with UMI labels, TRB cDNA libraries were prepared. TCRdb derives one entry per CDR3 protein from the 5' RACE reads, leaving out DNA. The clone table shows approximately 52,000 distinct CDR3 sequences, with the ten largest holding roughly 19%. The chain links TRBV7-9 to TRBJ2-7; the D call of TRBD1 rests on TCRdb alone, since no DNA is present to check it. The sample taken for sequencing was memory CD8+ T cells from blood. The TCR originated in a human donor in good health. Some clones in this sample may be carry-over from other donors' samples. CDR3 loop: CASSDVIGAPPHGAF.